Below are 11 T cell receptor beta chains sequenced from a single sample in a study of early T cells in non-severe SARS-CoV-2 infection (dated by TCRdb to about 2021). The library was generated by 5' RACE. The data were produced on a NextSeq 500. Through fastp at Q25 and MiXCR, TCRdb rebuilt clones from the public reads, retaining in-frame beta chains. Each entry merges the rows of one CDR3 protein and shows their most common DNA and genes. The sample contains tens of thousands of distinct CDR3 sequences, approximately 6.2% of them found a single time. Around 4% of the sample is taken by the ten largest. Input material: whole blood. Receptors were obtained from an adult who was a healthcare worker with PCR-confirmed SARS-CoV-2 infection or an uninfected control (not recorded which).

This clonotype occurred many times. The rearrangement joins TRBV5-6 to TRBJ1-2; no reliable D call. V lost 3 bases to trimming and J lost 4 bases, with 13 bases between them. CDR3 length: 14 amino acids. CDR1 is SGHDT, CDR2 YYEEEE, per germline. As DNA, the CDR3 is TGTGCCAGCAGCTCGGCGGACGAGGGCTATGGCTACACCTTC. It is translated as CASSSADEGYGYTF. The full variable domain, rest sourced from reference TRBV5-6 and TRBJ1-2, is DAGVTQSPTHLIKTRGQQVTLRCSPKSGHDTVSWYQQALGQGPQFIFQYYEEEERQRGNFPDRFSGHQFPNYSSELNVNALLLGDSALYLCASSSADEGYGYTFGSGTRLTVV.

This chain uses TRBV7-2 with TRBJ2-3, with TRBD2 matching 8 bases. CDR3 length equals 16 residues. CDR1 SGHTA and CDR2 FQGNSA come from the germline V gene. J gave up 1 base and V 4 bases, and 7 bases lay outside the gene matches. DNA of the CDR3: TGTGCCAGCAGCTCCGGTAGCGGGGCCCGCACAGATACGCAGTATTTT. Residues: CASSSGSGARTDTQYF.

This clonotype was detected many times. J is TRBJ2-1 and V is TRBV5-1, with 9 bases that match TRBD1. This CDR3 is built from 15 residues. The J segment lost 8 bases and the V segment lost 1 base, leaving 7 bases of the junction unmatched. The germline V gene has CDR1 SGHRS and CDR2 YFSETQ. CDR3 in amino acids: CASSLWGQGTYEQFF. The CDR3 region has the DNA TGCGCCAGCAGCTTGTGGGGACAGGGCACGTATGAGCAGTTCTTC.

On this clonotype: Just one base apart from a much larger clone, this may be a read error. This chain joins TRBV24-1 and TRBJ2-1; 8 bases are shared with TRBD1. The trim removed 2 bases at V and 11 bases at J, leaving 13 bases unmatched. CDR3 length: 16 amino acids. Germline CDR1 KGHDR, CDR2 SFDVKD. CDR3 nucleotide sequence: TGTGCCACCAGTGATTCGGGACAGGCGCCCTTAAATAAGCAGTTCTTC. This translates into CATSDSGQAPLNKQFF.

This clonotype has at least ten counts. V gene TRBV19 combines with J gene TRBJ1-2; 7 bases are a match to TRBD1. Germline CDR1 LNHDA, CDR2 SQIVND (reference sequence). This CDR3 comprises 16 residues. The V and J ends lost 5 bases and 7 bases, in that order; junction bases with no gene match: 16. The CDR3 spells CASSRGQATIKGGYTF. The CDR3 nucleotides read TGTGCCAGTAGTCGTGGACAGGCGACCATTAAAGGTGGCTACACCTTC.

This clonotype occurred many times. V usage is TRBV20-1 and J usage is TRBJ1-5; D call uncertain. Germline loops: CDR1 DFQATT, CDR2 SNEGSKA (reference sequence). This CDR3 spans 14 amino acids. The germline V and J ends were trimmed by 5 bases and 6 bases, with 17 bases remaining between them. In DNA, the CDR3 is TGCAGTGCTGGACCGAATCGGGTAGGTCAGCCCCAGCATTTT. Translation: CSAGPNRVGQPQHF.

This chain uses TRBV11-1 with TRBJ2-3; D unresolved. Germline CDR1 SGHAT, CDR2 FQDESV (reference sequence). The length of the CDR3 is 14 residues. Trimming left V 1 base short and J 1 base short, with 6 bases between. The CDR3 here is CASSLVPGTDTQYF. CDR3 nucleotide sequence: TGTGCCAGCAGCTTAGTCCCGGGCACAGATACGCAGTATTTT.

Worth noting for this clonotype: Just one base apart from a much larger clone, this may be a read error. The chain couples TRBV6-2 or TRBV6-3 to TRBJ1-1; TRBD1 aligns across 9 bases. Per the germline V gene, CDR1 is MNHEY and CDR2 is SVGEGT. This CDR3 spans 15 amino acids. CDR3 nucleotide sequence: TGTGCCAACAGTTGGGACAGGGAGACCGGCACTGAAGCTTTCTTT. Its protein product is CANSWDRETGTEAFF.

In its sample, this clonotype was seen a few times. This sequence joins TRBV7-8 and TRBJ2-5, with a possible D match to TRBD1 (6 bases). Trimming left V 4 bases short and J 5 bases short, with 14 bases between. This CDR3 is built from 14 residues. Germline V gene sequence: CDR1 SGHVS, CDR2 FQNEAQ. CDR3 DNA: TGTGCCAGCAGCTCAATACAGGGAAAGGAGACCCAGTACTTC. This translates into CASSSIQGKETQYF.

This clonotype was picked up many times. J is TRBJ1-1 and V is TRBV7-9; possible D gene TRBD1, 6 bases. The germline V gene encodes CDR1 SEHNR and CDR2 FQNEAQ (reference sequence). Trimming stripped 1 base from V and 11 bases from J, with 23 bases between. CDR3 size: 16 residues. CDR3 sequence reads: CASSLGPDRQSTWAFF. CDR3 in DNA: TGTGCCAGCAGCTTAGGCCCAGACAGGCAGTCAACGTGGGCTTTCTTT.

This chain uses TRBV20-1 with TRBJ2-1, with D perhaps being TRBD1 or TRBD2 (5 bases each). CDR3 length equals 18 residues. CDR1 DFQATT and CDR2 SNEGSKA come from the germline V gene (reference sequence). Trimming took 6 bases from V and 0 from J, leaving 24 bases between them. The CDR3, as DNA: TGCAGTGCCCCCTCTGCTGGGACGACCCTAAGCTCCTACAATGAGCAGTTCTTC. Its protein product is CSAPSAGTTLSSYNEQFF.